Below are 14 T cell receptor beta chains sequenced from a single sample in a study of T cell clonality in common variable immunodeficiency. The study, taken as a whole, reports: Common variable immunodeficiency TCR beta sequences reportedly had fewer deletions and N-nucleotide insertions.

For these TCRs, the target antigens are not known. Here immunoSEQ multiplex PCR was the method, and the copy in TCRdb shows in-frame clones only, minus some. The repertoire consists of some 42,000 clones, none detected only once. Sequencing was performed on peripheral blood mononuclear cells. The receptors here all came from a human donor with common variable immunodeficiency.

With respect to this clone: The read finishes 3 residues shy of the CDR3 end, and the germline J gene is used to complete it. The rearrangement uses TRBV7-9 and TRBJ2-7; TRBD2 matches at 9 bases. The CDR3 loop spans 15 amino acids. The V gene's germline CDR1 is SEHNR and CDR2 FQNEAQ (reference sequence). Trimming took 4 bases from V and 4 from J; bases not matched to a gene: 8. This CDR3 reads CASSSPGLAVYEQYF. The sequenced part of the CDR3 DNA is TGTGCCAGCAGCTCCCCGGGACTAGCAGTTTACGAG.

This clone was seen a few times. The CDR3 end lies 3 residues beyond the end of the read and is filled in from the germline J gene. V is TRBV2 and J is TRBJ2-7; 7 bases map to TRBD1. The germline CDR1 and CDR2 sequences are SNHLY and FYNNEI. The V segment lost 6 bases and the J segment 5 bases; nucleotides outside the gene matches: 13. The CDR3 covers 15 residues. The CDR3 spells CASRPSRGQYHEQYF. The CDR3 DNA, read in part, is TGTGCCAGCAGACCGAGTCGGGGACAGTACCACGAG.

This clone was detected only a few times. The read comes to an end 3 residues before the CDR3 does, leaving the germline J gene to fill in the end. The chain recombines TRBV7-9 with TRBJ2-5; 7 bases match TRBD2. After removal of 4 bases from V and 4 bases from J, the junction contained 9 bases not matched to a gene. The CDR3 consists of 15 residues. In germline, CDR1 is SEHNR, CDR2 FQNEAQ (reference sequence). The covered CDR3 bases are TGTGCCAGCAGCTCAAGTTCGGGGGGTACAGAGACC. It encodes CASSSSSGGTET. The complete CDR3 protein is CASSSSSGGTETQYF.

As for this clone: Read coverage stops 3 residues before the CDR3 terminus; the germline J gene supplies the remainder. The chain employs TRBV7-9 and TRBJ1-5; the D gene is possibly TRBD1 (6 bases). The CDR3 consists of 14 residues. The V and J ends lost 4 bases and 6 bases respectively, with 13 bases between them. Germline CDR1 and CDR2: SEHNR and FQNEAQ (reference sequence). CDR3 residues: CASSYAGAGQPQHF. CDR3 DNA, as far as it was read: TGTGCCAGCAGCTACGCAGGGGCGGGTCAGCCC.

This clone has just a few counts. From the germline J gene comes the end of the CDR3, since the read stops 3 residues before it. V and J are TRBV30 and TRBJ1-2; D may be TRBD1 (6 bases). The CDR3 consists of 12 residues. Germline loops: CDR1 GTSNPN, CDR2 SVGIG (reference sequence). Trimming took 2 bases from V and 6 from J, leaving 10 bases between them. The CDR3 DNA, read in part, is TGTGCCTGGAGTTCACAGGGTAATGGC. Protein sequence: CAWSSQGNG. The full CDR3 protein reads CAWSSQGNGYTF.

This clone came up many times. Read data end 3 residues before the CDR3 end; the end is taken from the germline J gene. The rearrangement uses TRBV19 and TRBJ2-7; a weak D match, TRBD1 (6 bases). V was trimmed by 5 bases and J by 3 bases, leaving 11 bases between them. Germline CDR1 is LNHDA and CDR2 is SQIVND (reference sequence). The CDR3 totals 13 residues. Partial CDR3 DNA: TGTGCCAGTAGTCAGGGGCCTGGCTACGAG. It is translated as CASSQGPGYE. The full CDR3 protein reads CASSQGPGYEQYF.

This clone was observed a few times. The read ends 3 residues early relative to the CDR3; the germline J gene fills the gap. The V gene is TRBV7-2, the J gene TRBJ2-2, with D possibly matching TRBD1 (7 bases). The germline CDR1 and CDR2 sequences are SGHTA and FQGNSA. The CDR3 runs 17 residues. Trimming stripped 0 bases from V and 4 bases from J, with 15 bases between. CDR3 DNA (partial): TGTGCCAGCAGCTTAGCGAGCAGGGGGGCGGGCACCGGGGAG. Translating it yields CASSLASRGAGTGE. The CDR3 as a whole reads CASSLASRGAGTGELFF.

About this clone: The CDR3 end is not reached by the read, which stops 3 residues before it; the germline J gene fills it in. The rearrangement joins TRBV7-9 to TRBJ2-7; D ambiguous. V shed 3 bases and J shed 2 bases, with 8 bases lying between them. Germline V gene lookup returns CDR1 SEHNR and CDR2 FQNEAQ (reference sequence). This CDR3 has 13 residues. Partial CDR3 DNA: TGTGCCAGCAGCTTCCTACCGCCCTACGAG. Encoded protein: CASSFLPPYE. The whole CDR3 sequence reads CASSFLPPYEQYF.

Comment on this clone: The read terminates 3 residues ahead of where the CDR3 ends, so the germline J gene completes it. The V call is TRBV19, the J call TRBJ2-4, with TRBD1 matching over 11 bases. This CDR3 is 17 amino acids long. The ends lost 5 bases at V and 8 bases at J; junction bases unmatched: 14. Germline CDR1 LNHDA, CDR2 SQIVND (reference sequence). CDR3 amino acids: CASSAPPGQGARDIQYF. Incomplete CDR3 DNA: TGTGCCAGTAGTGCCCCCCCCGGACAGGGGGCCCGGGACATT.

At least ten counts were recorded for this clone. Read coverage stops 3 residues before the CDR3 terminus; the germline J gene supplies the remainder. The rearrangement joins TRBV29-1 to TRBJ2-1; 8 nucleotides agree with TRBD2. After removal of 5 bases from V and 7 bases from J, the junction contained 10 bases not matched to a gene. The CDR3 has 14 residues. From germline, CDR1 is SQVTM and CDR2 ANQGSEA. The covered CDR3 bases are TGCAGCGTTCAGGGACTAGAACGGACAAATGAG. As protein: CSVQGLERTNE. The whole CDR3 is CSVQGLERTNEQFF.

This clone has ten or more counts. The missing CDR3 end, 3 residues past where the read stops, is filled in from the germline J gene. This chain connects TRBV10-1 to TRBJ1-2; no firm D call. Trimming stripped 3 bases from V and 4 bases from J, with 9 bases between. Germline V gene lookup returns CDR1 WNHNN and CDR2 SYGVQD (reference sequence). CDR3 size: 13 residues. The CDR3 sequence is CASSENRGYGYTF. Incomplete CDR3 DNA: TGCGCCAGCAGTGAAAACCGGGGCTATGGC.

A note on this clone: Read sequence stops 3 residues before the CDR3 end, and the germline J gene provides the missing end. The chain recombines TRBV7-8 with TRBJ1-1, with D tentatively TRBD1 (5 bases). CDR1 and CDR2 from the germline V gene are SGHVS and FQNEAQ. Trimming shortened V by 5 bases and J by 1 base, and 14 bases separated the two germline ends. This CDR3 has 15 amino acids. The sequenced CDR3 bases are TGTGCCAGCAGCCGACTTAGGGGCGGGAACACTGAA. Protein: CASSRLRGGNTE. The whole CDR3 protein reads CASSRLRGGNTEAFF.

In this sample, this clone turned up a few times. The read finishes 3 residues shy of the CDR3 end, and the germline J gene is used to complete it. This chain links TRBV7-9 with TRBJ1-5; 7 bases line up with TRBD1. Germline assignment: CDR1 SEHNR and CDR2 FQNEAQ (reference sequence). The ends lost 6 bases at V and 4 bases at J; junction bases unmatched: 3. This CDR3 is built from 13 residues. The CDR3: CASSQDRNQPQHF. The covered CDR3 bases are TGTGCCAGCAGTCAGGACAGGAATCAGCCC.

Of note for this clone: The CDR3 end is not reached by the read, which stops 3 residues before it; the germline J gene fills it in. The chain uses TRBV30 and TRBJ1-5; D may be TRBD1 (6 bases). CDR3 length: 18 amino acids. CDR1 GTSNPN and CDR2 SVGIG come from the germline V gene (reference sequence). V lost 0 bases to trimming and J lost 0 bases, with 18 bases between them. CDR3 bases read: TGTGCCTGGAGTGTAGGGGGACCGGGCTCTTATAGCAATCAGCCC. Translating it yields CAWSVGGPGSYSNQP. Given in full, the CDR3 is CAWSVGGPGSYSNQPQHF.